This is a list of T cell receptor beta chains from one sample in a study of blood T cell repertoires in COVID-19. Data came from immunoSEQ multiplex PCR; TCRdb stores just in-frame clones and leaves some out. This table holds 200,000 to 250,000 clones, approximately 80% found once. Sequenced sample: peripheral blood. The receptor set was obtained from a woman between 18 and 30 years old with acute or convalescent COVID-19. Both conserved end residues are part of each CDR3. Fields, in order: clone size, V gene, J gene, D gene, CDR3 protein, CDR3 DNA. The D gene is left open where the match is weak. Rows may omit the clone size; those that give it use once, few, many or a size class.

abundance: .
v_gene: TRBV5-4
j_gene: TRBJ1-3
d_gene: TRBD1
CDR3aa: CASSSGTASSGNTIYF
CDR3nt: TGTGCCAGCAGCAGTGGGACAGCGAGCTCTGGAAACACCATATATTTT

abundance: few
v_gene: TRBV28
j_gene: TRBJ2-7
d_gene: TRBD2
CDR3aa: CASSFPFKVGGSYEQYF
CDR3nt: TGTGCCAGCAGTTTCCCCTTTAAGGTGGGAGGGTCCTACGAGCAGTACTTC

abundance: .
v_gene: TRBV28
j_gene: TRBJ2-7
d_gene: TRBD2
CDR3aa: CASSLGGADTYEQYF
CDR3nt: TGTGCCAGCAGCCTCGGGGGGGCCGACACCTACGAGCAGTACTTC

abundance: .
v_gene: TRBV14
j_gene: TRBJ2-7
d_gene: TRBD1
CDR3aa: CASSRTPGTGGEQYF
CDR3nt: TGTGCCAGCAGCCGAACCCCCGGGACAGGCGGGGAGCAGTACTTC

abundance: .
v_gene: TRBV19
j_gene: TRBJ1-2
d_gene: TRBD1
CDR3aa: CASSRDPPTGALYGYTF
CDR3nt: TGTGCCAGTAGTAGGGACCCCCCGACAGGGGCGCTATATGGCTACACCTTC

abundance: .
v_gene: TRBV27
j_gene: TRBJ2-1
d_gene: TRBD2
CDR3aa: CASRGGLAGGREQFF
CDR3nt: TGTGCCAGCAGGGGGGGACTAGCGGGAGGCCGGGAGCAGTTCTTC

abundance: .
v_gene: TRBV20-1
j_gene: TRBJ2-7
d_gene: .
CDR3aa: CSASEKEGYSSYEQYF
CDR3nt: TGCAGTGCTAGTGAAAAGGAGGGCTATAGCTCCTACGAGCAGTACTTC

abundance: few
v_gene: TRBV6-2/TRBV6-3
j_gene: TRBJ2-1
d_gene: .
CDR3aa: CASSPGAGVSVGQFF
CDR3nt: TGTGCCAGCAGCCCGGGGGCAGGGGTATCGGTAGGGCAGTTCTTC

abundance: .
v_gene: TRBV7-2
j_gene: TRBJ2-1
d_gene: .
CDR3aa: CASSLETLANNEQFF
CDR3nt: TGTGCCAGCAGCTTAGAAACCCTAGCGAACAATGAGCAGTTCTTC

abundance: .
v_gene: TRBV29-1
j_gene: TRBJ2-6
d_gene: TRBD1
CDR3aa: CSAQGAGGTGANVLTF
CDR3nt: TGCAGCGCTCAGGGGGCAGGAGGCACTGGGGCCAACGTCCTGACTTTC

abundance: .
v_gene: TRBV7-2
j_gene: TRBJ1-1
d_gene: TRBD1
CDR3aa: CASSLGDRGFTEAFF
CDR3nt: TGTGCCAGCAGCTTAGGGGACAGGGGGTTCACTGAAGCTTTCTTT

abundance: .
v_gene: TRBV5-6
j_gene: TRBJ2-7
d_gene: .
CDR3aa: CASSLRGASYEQYF
CDR3nt: TGTGCCAGCAGCTTACGAGGAGCCTCCTACGAGCAGTACTTC

abundance: .
v_gene: TRBV6-5
j_gene: TRBJ2-7
d_gene: TRBD2
CDR3aa: CASSYTGTSRLYEQYF
CDR3nt: TGTGCCAGCAGTTACACCGGGACTAGCAGACTGTACGAGCAGTACTTC

abundance: few
v_gene: TRBV19
j_gene: TRBJ1-5
d_gene: TRBD1
CDR3aa: CASSIYRGPNQPQHF
CDR3nt: TGTGCCAGTAGTATTTACAGGGGGCCTAATCAGCCCCAGCATTTT

abundance: .
v_gene: TRBV10-2
j_gene: TRBJ1-1
d_gene: TRBD1
CDR3aa: CASFWTGSTEAFF
CDR3nt: TGCGCCAGCTTCTGGACAGGGAGCACTGAAGCTTTCTTT

abundance: .
v_gene: TRBV6-5
j_gene: TRBJ1-1
d_gene: .
CDR3aa: CASSYSIPGEGTEAFF
CDR3nt: TGTGCCAGCAGTTACTCGATACCCGGGGAGGGCACTGAAGCTTTCTTT